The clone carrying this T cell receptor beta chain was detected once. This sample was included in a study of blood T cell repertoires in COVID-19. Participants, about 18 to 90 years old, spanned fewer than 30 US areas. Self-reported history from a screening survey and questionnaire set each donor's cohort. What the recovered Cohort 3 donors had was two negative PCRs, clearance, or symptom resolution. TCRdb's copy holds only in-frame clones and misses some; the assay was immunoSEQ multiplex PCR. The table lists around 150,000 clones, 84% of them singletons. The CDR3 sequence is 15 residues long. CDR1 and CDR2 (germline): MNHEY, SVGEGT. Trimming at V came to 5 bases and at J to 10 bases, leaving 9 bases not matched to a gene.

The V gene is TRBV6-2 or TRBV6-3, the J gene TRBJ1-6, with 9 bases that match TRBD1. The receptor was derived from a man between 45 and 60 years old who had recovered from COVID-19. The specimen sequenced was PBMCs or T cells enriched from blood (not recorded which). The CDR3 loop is CASSQTGTGLSPLHF. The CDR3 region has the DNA TGTGCCAGCAGTCAGACCGGGACAGGGTTGTCACCCCTCCACTTT.